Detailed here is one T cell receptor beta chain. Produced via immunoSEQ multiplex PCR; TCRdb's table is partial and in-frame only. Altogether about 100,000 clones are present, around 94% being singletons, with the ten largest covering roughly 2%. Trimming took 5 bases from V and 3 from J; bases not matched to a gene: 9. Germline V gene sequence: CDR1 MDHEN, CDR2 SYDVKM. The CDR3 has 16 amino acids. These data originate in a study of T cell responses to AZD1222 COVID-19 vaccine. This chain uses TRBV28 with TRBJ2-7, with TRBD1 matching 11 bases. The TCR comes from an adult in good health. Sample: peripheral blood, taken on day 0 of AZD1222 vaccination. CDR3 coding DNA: TGTGCCAGCAGTGGGACACGGACAGGGGGCGGCTACGAGCAGTACTTC. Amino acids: CASSGTRTGGGYEQYF.